This paragraph reports one T cell receptor beta chain. Clones were read by immunoSEQ multiplex PCR, and TCRdb kept only the in-frame ones, dropping some. The sample has 7,500 to 9,000 clones, 70% to 90% seen once. CDR1 and CDR2 (germline): SGHVS, FQNEAQ. Between the trimmed V and J ends, which lost 3 bases and 2 bases, there was a span of 11 bases. This CDR3 region has 15 residues. The data belong to a study of chemoradiotherapy in HPV16-positive cancers. This receptor was identified in a human donor with HPV-associated anogenital cancer. The chain uses TRBV7-8 and TRBJ2-1; D might be TRBD1 or TRBD2, each matching 5 bases. The material was tumor tissue, obtained from a patient who underwent chemoradiotherapy. In nucleotides, the CDR3 is TGTGCCAGCAGCTTCGGGACGCCCACCTACAATGAGCAGTTCTTC. This sequence encodes CASSFGTPTYNEQFF.